This T cell receptor (beta chain) was sequenced for a study of shared clonotypes between healthy human individuals. Study context: Used for every donor were three CD4 naive, three CD4 memory, two CD8 naive and one CD8 memory plate. Overall study findings and caveats: Blood was the only sampled material, and tissue repertoires likely differ.

CD45RO-negative, CCR7-positively selected cells formed the naive CD8 fraction, excluding terminally differentiated effector memory CD45RA+ cells. Healthy and HIV-negative, the adult donors had no recent acute infections or vaccinations. Authors' methods: Filtering differed, since immunoSEQ gave only junction sequences and no quality scores. Produced via immunoSEQ multiplex PCR; TCRdb's table is partial and in-frame only. The V and J calls and clone size were taken over from that table, and D and trimming were inferred from the DNA. The sample includes millions of clones, roughly 95% of them seen just once. Details on this clone: Its antigen is undetermined.

The receptor's source is a man between 18 and 35 years old in good health. The sequencing sample was made of naive CD8+ T cells sorted from blood.

The DNA for the CDR3 is TGCGCCAGCGCGGACTACCCCTACAATGAGCAGTTCTTC. It yields the protein CASADYPYNEQFF. This sequence joins TRBV5-1 and TRBJ2-1, with a weak D call TRBD2 (6 bases). The CDR3 covers 13 residues. Germline CDR1 SGHRS, CDR2 YFSETQ. Trimming shortened V by 7 bases and J by 2 bases, and 10 bases separated the two germline ends.